This T cell receptor (beta chain) stems from a study of T-cell memory formation after mild COVID-19. Study-level information: Among the donors, TCR clusters were largely specific to each donor. Findings of the study overall: Clones that got smaller from day 15 to 85 had even CD4/CD8, while clones growing later tipped toward CD4+. Mainly CM and EM harbored the contracting CD4+ clones; mainly EMRA harbored the CD8+ ones. Memory sampled before infection contained some responding clones, suggesting cross-reactive memory joined.

V shed 3 bases and J shed 10 bases, with 13 bases lying between them. The CDR3 extends over 14 amino acids. This clonotype was recorded a few times. Antigen unknown. MiXCR, run by TCRdb on the 5' RACE reads, gives a single entry per CDR3 protein. The repertoire includes fewer than 650,000 distinct CDR3 sequences, 17% of them detected once, and roughly 7.8% sits in the top ten. This chain joins TRBV12-3 or TRBV12-4 and TRBJ1-6; D gene unclear. The receptor was isolated from an adult woman who had mild COVID-19 (a few samples of this study predate the infection). Cell type and time point are not known. Sequencing was done on a sample of PBMCs or a T cell subset sorted from them (not recorded which). CDR3 residues: CASSLWDQDSPLHF. The CDR3, as DNA: TGTGCCAGCAGTTTGTGGGATCAAGACTCACCCCTCCACTTT.